These 28 T cell receptor beta chains were all obtained from the same sample, sequenced in a study of neurological immune-mediated disorders. TCRdb recomputed calls from the 5' RACE reads with MiXCR, one row per CDR3 protein. In the table there are about 28,000 distinct CDR3 sequences, about 12% of which are singletons. What was sequenced was PBMCs. The receptors were gathered from an older woman in good health.

This clonotype was detected many times. The CDR3 DNA follows: TGCAGTGCTAGAGAAGCGGGGGACCTCTTAGTAAAGACCCAGTACTTC. Protein product: CSAREAGDLLVKTQYF. The V and J genes are TRBV20-1 and TRBJ2-5; 8 bases fit TRBD2. Germline V gives CDR1 DFQATT, CDR2 SNEGSKA (reference sequence). The trim removed 0 bases at V and 6 bases at J, leaving 12 bases unmatched. The CDR3 totals 16 residues.

The table lists this clonotype with many counts. The chain joins TRBV6-5 to TRBJ2-5; no clear D. Between the trimmed V and J ends, which lost 8 bases and 7 bases, there was a span of 23 bases. The V gene's germline CDR1 is MNHEY and CDR2 SVGAGI. The length of the CDR3 is 15 residues. The CDR3 loop is CASYARPGHGGTQYF. The DNA for the CDR3 is TGTGCCAGCTACGCCCGGCCAGGCCACGGTGGGACCCAGTACTTC.

V is TRBV6-6 and J is TRBJ1-2; no reliable D call. CDR1 is MNHNY and CDR2 is SVGAGI in the germline V gene (reference sequence). With 3 bases removed from V and 3 bases from J, the gap between germline ends came to 5 bases. CDR3 size: 12 residues. CDR3 bases: TGTGCCAGCAGTTATCAAGACTATGGCTACACCTTC. Translated: CASSYQDYGYTF.

V gene TRBV18 combines with J gene TRBJ2-3, with TRBD2 as a possible D gene (5 bases). The CDR3 is made up of 13 amino acids. Germline values: CDR1 KGHSH, CDR2 LQKENI. The V end lost 2 bases, the J end lost 4 bases, and 7 bases lay between the germline ends. CDR3: CASSPTGSDTQYF. DNA for the CDR3: TGTGCCAGCTCACCAACGGGGTCAGATACGCAGTATTTT.

The chain combines TRBV5-1 with TRBJ2-2; TRBD2 matches 9 bases. Per germline, CDR1 SGHRS and CDR2 YFSETQ. The CDR3 consists of 17 residues. V shed 1 base and J 4 bases; nucleotides not matched to a gene: 8. The CDR3 DNA sequence: TGCGCCAGCAGCTTGTTCGGCGGGGGGGCGAGCACCGGGGAGCTGTTTTTT. It codes for CASSLFGGGASTGELFF.

This clonotype was found a few times. The chain links TRBV4-3 to TRBJ2-6, with 14 bases matching TRBD2. V gave up 0 bases and J gave up 0 bases; unmatched junction bases: 13. The germline CDR1 and CDR2 sequences are LGHNA and YSLEER. There are 23 residues in the CDR3. The CDR3 DNA follows: TGCGCCAGCAGCCAAGATCCCCTCGGACTAGCGGGGGGATACCTCTCTGGGGCCAACGTCCTGACTTTC. Translated: CASSQDPLGLAGGYLSGANVLTF.

This rearrangement joins TRBV20-1 to TRBJ2-7, with a tentative D call TRBD2 (6 bases). The V end was cut by 0 bases, the J end by 1 base, with 7 bases between. The CDR3 is 13 amino acids. Germline CDR1 is DFQATT and CDR2 is SNEGSKA (reference sequence). The CDR3 bases are TGCAGTGCTAGAGATAGCGGTTCCTACGAGCAGTACTTC. Translated, it gives CSARDSGSYEQYF.

This clonotype was seen at least ten times. J is TRBJ2-3 and V is TRBV14, with 7 positions matching TRBD1. Germline assignment: CDR1 SGHDN and CDR2 FVKESK. CDR3 size: 17 residues. J lost 5 bases, V lost 5 bases, and 16 bases had no gene match. The CDR3 coding sequence is TGTGCCAGCAGCAAGGGGGACAGAAACCCGTTCGGAGATACGCAGTATTTT. Residues: CASSKGDRNPFGDTQYF.

This clonotype has a count of ten or more. The chain joins TRBV18 to TRBJ1-1; D ambiguous. The CDR3 has 13 residues. V was pared by 6 bases and J by 1 base, with 9 bases between. Looked up from germline, CDR1 is KGHSH and CDR2 is LQKENI. For the CDR3, the DNA is TGTGCCAGCTCTCTTCGGGAGAACACTGAAGCTTTCTTT. This gives the protein CASSLRENTEAFF.

This clonotype was seen at least ten times. V usage is TRBV14 and J usage is TRBJ2-7, with D possibly TRBD1 on 5 matching bases. CDR3 size: 17 residues. Trimming took 7 bases from V and 0 from J, leaving 22 bases between them. In germline, CDR1 is SGHDN, CDR2 FVKESK. CDR3 nucleotide sequence: TGTGCCAGCACCCTCAAGGGGTCCCGGCCGCTCTCCTACGAGCAGTACTTC. Encoded protein: CASTLKGSRPLSYEQYF.

This clonotype showed up many times. This chain links TRBV3-1 with TRBJ1-6, with no clear D. CDR1 LGHDT and CDR2 YNNKEL come from the germline V gene (reference sequence). Trimming left V 6 bases short and J 6 bases short, with 15 bases between. CDR3 size: 15 residues. CDR3 loop: CASRAVGRINSPLHF. The CDR3 nucleotides are TGTGCCAGCAGGGCAGTAGGCCGAATTAATTCACCCCTCCACTTT.

Many counts were recorded for this clonotype. V gene TRBV5-1 combines with J gene TRBJ2-3; 7 bases map to TRBD2. The CDR3 is 15 amino acids. CDR1 is SGHRS, CDR2 YFSETQ, per germline. Trimming took 4 bases from V and 0 from J; bases not matched to a gene: 5. The chain's CDR3 is CASSPGLLSTDTQYF. CDR3 DNA: TGCGCCAGCAGCCCGGGACTACTAAGCACAGATACGCAGTATTTT. Supplemented by reference TRBV5-1 and TRBJ2-3, the full variable domain reads KAGVTQTPRYLIKTRGQQVTLSCSPISGHRSVSWYQQTPGQGLQFLFEYFSETQRNKGNFPGRFSGRQFSNSRSEMNVSTLELGDSALYLCASSPGLLSTDTQYFGPGTRLTVL.

This clonotype has at least ten counts. The gene calls are TRBV28 and TRBJ2-7; the match to TRBD2 covers 12 bases. Losses at the gene ends were 3 bases for V and 7 bases for J; bases not matched to a gene: 7. Germline CDR1 is MDHEN and CDR2 is SYDVKM. This CDR3 is 15 amino acids long. CDR3 sequence (DNA): TGTGCCAGCAGTTTCCCTAGCGGGGGGGCCGGGGAGCAGTACTTC. Its translation: CASSFPSGGAGEQYF.

This clonotype was detected ten times or more. The J gene is TRBJ2-5, the V gene TRBV6-6; D may be TRBD2 (6 bases). This CDR3 region has 13 residues. V shed 5 bases and J shed 5 bases, with 12 bases lying between them. Germline V gene sequence: CDR1 MNHNY, CDR2 SVGAGI (reference sequence). CDR3 sequence (DNA): TGTGCCAGCAGTCCGGACTATGAGGAGACCCAGTACTTC. This sequence encodes CASSPDYEETQYF.

This clonotype occurred many times. The V gene is TRBV5-1, the J gene TRBJ2-7, with TRBD2 matching 13 bases. CDR1 and CDR2 (germline): SGHRS, YFSETQ. With V trimmed by 1 base and J by 1 base, 5 bases remained unmatched. This CDR3 comprises 17 residues. CDR3 sequence: CASSLPTSGGSSYEQYF. As DNA, the CDR3 is TGCGCCAGCAGCTTGCCGACTAGCGGGGGGTCGTCCTACGAGCAGTACTTC. Full variable domain (outside the CDR3, taken from reference TRBV5-1 and TRBJ2-7): KAGVTQTPRYLIKTRGQQVTLSCSPISGHRSVSWYQQTPGQGLQFLFEYFSETQRNKGNFPGRFSGRQFSNSRSEMNVSTLELGDSALYLCASSLPTSGGSSYEQYFGPGTRLTVT.

Of note for this clonotype: At one end, the junction sequence differs from germline, possibly due to a read error. The rearrangement uses TRBV3-1 and TRBJ2-2, with 8 positions matching TRBD2. The V gene's germline CDR1 is LGHDT and CDR2 YNNKEL (reference sequence). The CDR3 is made up of 17 amino acids. DNA for the CDR3: TGTGCCGGCAGCCAAGATCAGCGGGGGATACGTACCGGGGAGCTGTTTTTT. This codes for CAGSQDQRGIRTGELFF.

This clonotype was seen repeatedly, ten times or more. The chain is built from TRBV5-1 and TRBJ1-2; D unclear. Germline loops: CDR1 SGHRS, CDR2 YFSETQ. With 0 bases removed from V and 5 bases from J, the gap between germline ends came to 11 bases. The CDR3 totals 14 residues. The CDR3, as DNA: TGCGCCAGCAGCTTGGCCACAGTAATATATGGCTACACCTTC. Translating gives CASSLATVIYGYTF.

In its sample, this clonotype was seen many times. This chain connects TRBV6-5 to TRBJ2-5; no definite D call. The germline V gene encodes CDR1 MNHEY and CDR2 SVGAGI. The CDR3 loop spans 14 amino acids. V was trimmed by 0 bases and J by 1 base, leaving 6 bases between them. CDR3 protein: CASSYSHLQETQYF. The CDR3, as DNA: TGTGCCAGCAGTTACTCCCACCTCCAAGAGACCCAGTACTTC.

This clonotype was counted ten times or more. The chain joins TRBV12-3 or TRBV12-4 to TRBJ2-2; 10 bases match TRBD1. The trim removed 6 bases at V and 9 bases at J, leaving 7 bases unmatched. The CDR3 spans 14 residues. CDR3 DNA sequence: TGTGCCAGCAGACCTCGACAGGGGGCAAGGGAGCTGTTTTTT. It yields the protein CASRPRQGARELFF.

In this sample, this clonotype turned up many times. The V and J genes are TRBV5-4 and TRBJ1-6; D is ambiguous. Germline lookup yields CDR1 SGHNT and CDR2 YYREEE (reference sequence). The CDR3 has 16 residues. Trimming left V 0 bases short and J 0 bases short, with 7 bases between. For the CDR3, the DNA is TGTGCCAGCAGCTTGGGGAAGAGCTCCTATAATTCACCCCTCCACTTT. Translation gives CASSLGKSSYNSPLHF.

In DNA, the CDR3 is TGCGCCAGCAGCTTGGGAACGGGACAGGCCTACGAGCAGTACTTC. Amino acid sequence: CASSLGTGQAYEQYF. The chain couples TRBV5-1 to TRBJ2-7, with 8 bases that match TRBD1. This CDR3 spans 15 amino acids. Trimming at V came to 0 bases and at J to 2 bases, leaving 4 bases not matched to a gene. Germline V gene data show CDR1 as SGHRS and CDR2 as YFSETQ.

Ten or more counts support this clonotype. J is TRBJ2-3 and V is TRBV4-3; the D gene is possibly TRBD2 (5 bases). CDR3 length: 15 residues. V was pared by 0 bases and J by 2 bases, with 9 bases between. Per germline, CDR1 LGHNA and CDR2 YSLEER. The chain's CDR3 is CASSQDRRDTDTQYF. Here the CDR3 DNA reads TGCGCCAGCAGCCAAGACCGACGGGACACAGATACGCAGTATTTT.

This clonotype was counted at least ten times. This sequence joins TRBV5-5 and TRBJ2-1; the match to TRBD2 covers 10 bases. The CDR3 spans 18 residues. Germline values: CDR1 SGHKS, CDR2 YYEKEE (reference sequence). The junction had 14 bases not matched to a gene; V was cut back by 4 bases and J by 4 bases. CDR3 sequence: CASSAGMASGGHYNEQFF. The CDR3 DNA is TGTGCCAGCAGCGCCGGGATGGCTAGCGGGGGCCATTACAATGAGCAGTTCTTC.

A few counts support this clonotype. The V call is TRBV28, the J call TRBJ2-7; TRBD1 agrees at 10 bases. The CDR3 has 15 amino acids. J lost 8 bases, V lost 3 bases, and 10 bases had no gene match. The germline V gene has CDR1 MDHEN and CDR2 SYDVKM. CDR3 coding DNA: TGTGCCAGCAGTTTTAGCGGGACAGGGGAAAGTAAGCAGTACTTC. It yields the protein CASSFSGTGESKQYF.

This clonotype has ten or more counts. The chain employs TRBV20-1 and TRBJ2-1, with TRBD2 identical over 11 bases. The CDR3 is made up of 17 amino acids. J was trimmed by 2 bases and V by 0 bases; bases with no gene match: 6. Germline V gives CDR1 DFQATT, CDR2 SNEGSKA (reference sequence). The CDR3 is CSARDPSGGSTYNEQFF. The CDR3 nucleotides read TGCAGTGCTAGAGATCCTAGCGGGGGGAGCACCTACAATGAGCAGTTCTTC.

This clonotype was observed many times. V gene TRBV5-1 combines with J gene TRBJ2-1, with TRBD2 identical over 14 bases. This CDR3 region has 15 residues. Germline CDR1 and CDR2: SGHRS and YFSETQ. The V segment lost 4 bases and the J segment 9 bases; nucleotides outside the gene matches: 6. The CDR3 bases are TGCGCCAGCAGCAAGACTAGCGGGGGGGCCGGTGAGCAGTTCTTC. It yields the protein CASSKTSGGAGEQFF.

In its sample, this clonotype was seen many times. The genes are TRBV9 and TRBJ2-5; TRBD1 matches at 8 bases. CDR1 SGDLS and CDR2 YYNGEE come from the germline V gene. The CDR3 consists of 19 residues. J lost 0 bases, V lost 0 bases, and 13 bases had no gene match. The CDR3 is CASSVGGTGFIFYQETQYF. DNA of the CDR3: TGTGCCAGCAGCGTAGGTGGGACAGGCTTTATTTTTTACCAAGAGACCCAGTACTTC.

This clonotype was observed at least ten times. An end of the junction does not agree with germline; a read error may underlie this. The V gene is TRBV6-5, the J gene TRBJ2-3, with a possible D match to TRBD2 (5 bases). CDR1 is MNHEY and CDR2 is SVGAGI in the germline V gene. The CDR3 has 14 amino acids. CDR3 in amino acids: CASSYGGLNLHNHF. CDR3 nucleotide sequence: TGTGCCAGCAGTTACGGCGGGCTAAATCTACACAACCATTTT.